The source of this T cell receptor beta chain is a study of T cell responses to AZD1222 COVID-19 vaccine. Study information: Both about-4-week and about-12-week second-dose recipients were combined. General observations from the study: Baseline testing showed seropositivity in only 5 or 6 AZD1222 recipients.

Details on this clone: Antigen unknown.

CDR3 length: 15 amino acids. Germline loops: CDR1 LNHDA, CDR2 SQIVND (reference sequence). J was trimmed by 6 bases and V by 4 bases; bases with no gene match: 6. Clones were sequenced by immunoSEQ multiplex PCR, and TCRdb holds only the in-frame ones, with some missing. The table includes some 160,000 clones, 92% detected once. The chain combines TRBV19 with TRBJ2-1; 10 bases line up with TRBD2. The source material was peripheral blood, sampled on day 0 of AZD1222 vaccination. The TCR comes from an adult in good health. The CDR3 spells CASSNPGLASNEQFF. The CDR3 bases are TGTGCCAGTAGTAATCCGGGACTAGCGAGCAATGAGCAGTTCTTC.